This TCR beta chain was captured in a study of radiotherapy plus CTLA-4 blockade in lung cancer. Across the study: Around 20% of enrolled patients responded objectively, and over 30% had disease control.

Sequencing was performed with immunoSEQ multiplex PCR; in TCRdb, only in-frame clones are kept and a portion is missing. This sample has tens of thousands of clones, with 78% found just once. Germline-derived CDR1 and CDR2 are SGDLS and YYNGEE. The CDR3 is made up of 15 amino acids. V was clipped by 7 bases and J by 5 bases, with 22 bases between them. As to this clone: Its antigen is undetermined.

Study-wide findings and caveats: How blood T cell clones changed early, along with interferon-beta, reportedly forecast response best.

Each patient with chemo-refractory metastatic non-small-cell lung cancer was treated with focal radiation plus CTLA-4 blockade using ipilimumab. The TCR comes from a human donor with non-small cell lung cancer who had a partial response to radiotherapy plus ipilimumab. Some clones in this sample may be carry-over from other donors' samples. The material was peripheral blood, obtained from a patient treated with radiotherapy plus ipilimumab. V and J are TRBV9 and TRBJ2-7; weak D call: TRBD1 (6 bases). This chain's CDR3 is CASSSRGSLKNEQYF. The CDR3 region has the DNA TGTGCCAGCTCCTCTAGGGGGAGCCTTAAGAACGAGCAGTACTTC.